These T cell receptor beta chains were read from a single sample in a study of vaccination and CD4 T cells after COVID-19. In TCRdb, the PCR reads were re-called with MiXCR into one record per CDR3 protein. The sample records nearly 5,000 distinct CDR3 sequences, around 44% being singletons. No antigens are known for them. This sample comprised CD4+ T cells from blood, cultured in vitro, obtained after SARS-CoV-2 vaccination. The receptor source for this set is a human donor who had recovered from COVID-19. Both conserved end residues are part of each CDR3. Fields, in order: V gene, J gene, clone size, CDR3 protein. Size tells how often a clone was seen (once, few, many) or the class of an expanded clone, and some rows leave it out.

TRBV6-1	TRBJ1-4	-	CASSQAGAPNEKLFF
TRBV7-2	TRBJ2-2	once	CASSLGAGLRTGELFF
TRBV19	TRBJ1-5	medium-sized	CASSMGRAIYSNQPQHF
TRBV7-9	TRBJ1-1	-	CASSLGVYKGGNTEAFF
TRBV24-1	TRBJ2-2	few	CATSDVVGAAGELFF
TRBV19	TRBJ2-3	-	CASRLSGDTQYF
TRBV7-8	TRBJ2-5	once	CASSPRTGPGEAQYF
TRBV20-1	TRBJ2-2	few	CSARDQATGELFF
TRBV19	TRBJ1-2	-	CASGPWGIGDGYTF
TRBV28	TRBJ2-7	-	CASSLSLGQSVEQYF
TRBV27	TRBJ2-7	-	CASSLISSTAGYNEQYF
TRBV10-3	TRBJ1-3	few	CATRQGSGNTIYF
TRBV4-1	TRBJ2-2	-	CASQGLATNTGELFF
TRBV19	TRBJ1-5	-	CASSTRGQARNQPQHF
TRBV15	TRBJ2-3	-	CATSDLAVSTDTQYF
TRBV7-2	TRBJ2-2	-	CASSLSPDLAGGTGELFF
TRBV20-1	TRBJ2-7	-	CSASLRDHEQYF
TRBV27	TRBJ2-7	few	CASSPLSNGLNEQYF
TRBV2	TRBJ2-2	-	CASSEQGELFF
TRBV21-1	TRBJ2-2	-	CASSKDGGGRMDTGELFF
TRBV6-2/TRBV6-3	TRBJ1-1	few	CASSYVWGANTEAFF
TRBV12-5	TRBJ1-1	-	CASAGQIAEAFF
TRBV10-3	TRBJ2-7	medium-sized	CAIGWDSSYEQYF
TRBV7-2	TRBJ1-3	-	CASSSYRRDSGDTIYF
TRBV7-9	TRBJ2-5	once	CASSLGRLQETQYF
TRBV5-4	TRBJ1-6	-	CASSSTNSPLHF
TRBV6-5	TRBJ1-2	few	CASSYLGTTGPAGYGYTF
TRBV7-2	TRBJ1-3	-	CASSLRAQGRNTIYF
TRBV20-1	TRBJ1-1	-	CSASRAGGGAEAFF
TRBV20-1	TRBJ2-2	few	CSAHPGLAAGGIGELFF
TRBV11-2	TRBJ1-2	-	CASSLEGRGDGYTF
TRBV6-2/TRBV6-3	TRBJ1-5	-	CASLPGQGVYSNQPQHF
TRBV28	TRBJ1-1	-	CASSLQGWGKVAFF
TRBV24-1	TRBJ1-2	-	CATSHGPNYGYTF
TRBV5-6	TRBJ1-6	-	CASSFWRTGANSPLHF
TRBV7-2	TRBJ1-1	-	CASSPQATVGTEAFF
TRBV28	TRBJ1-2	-	CASTLGPRYGYTF
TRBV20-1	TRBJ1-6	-	CSASPSPLHF
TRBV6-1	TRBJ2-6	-	CASNGAQDGANVLTF
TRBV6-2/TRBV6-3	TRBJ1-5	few	CASSQPGGAQPQHF
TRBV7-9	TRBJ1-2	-	CASSLTGGESLF
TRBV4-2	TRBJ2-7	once	CASSQDSGLVWEQYF
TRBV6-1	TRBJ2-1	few	CASTMGPRRDEQFF
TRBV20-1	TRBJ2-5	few	CSANGVAGYQETQYF
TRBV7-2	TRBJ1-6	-	CASSPRQSSYNSPLHF
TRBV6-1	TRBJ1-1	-	CASSAGPNTEAFF